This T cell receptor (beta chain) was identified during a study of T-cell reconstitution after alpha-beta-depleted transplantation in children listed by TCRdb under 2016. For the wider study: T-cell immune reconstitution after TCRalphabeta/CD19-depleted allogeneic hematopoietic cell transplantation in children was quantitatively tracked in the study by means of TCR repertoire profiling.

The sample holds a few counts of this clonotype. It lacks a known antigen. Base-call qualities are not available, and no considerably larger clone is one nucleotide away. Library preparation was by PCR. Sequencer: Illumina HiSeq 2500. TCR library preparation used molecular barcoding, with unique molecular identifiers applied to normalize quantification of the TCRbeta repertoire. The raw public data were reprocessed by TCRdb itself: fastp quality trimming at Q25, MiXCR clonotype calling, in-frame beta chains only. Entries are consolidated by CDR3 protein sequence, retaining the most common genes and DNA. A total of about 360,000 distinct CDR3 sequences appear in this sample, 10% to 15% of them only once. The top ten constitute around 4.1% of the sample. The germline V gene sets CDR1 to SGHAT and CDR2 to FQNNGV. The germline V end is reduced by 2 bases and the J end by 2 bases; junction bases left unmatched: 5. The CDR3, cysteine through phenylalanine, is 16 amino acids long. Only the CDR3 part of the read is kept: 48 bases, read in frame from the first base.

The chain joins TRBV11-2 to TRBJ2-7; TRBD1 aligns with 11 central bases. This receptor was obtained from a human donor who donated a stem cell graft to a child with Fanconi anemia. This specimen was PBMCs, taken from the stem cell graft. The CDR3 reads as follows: CASSLSLGQGAYEQYF. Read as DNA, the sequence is TGTGCCAGCAGCTTAAGTTTGGGACAGGGGGCCTACGAGCAGTACTTC.